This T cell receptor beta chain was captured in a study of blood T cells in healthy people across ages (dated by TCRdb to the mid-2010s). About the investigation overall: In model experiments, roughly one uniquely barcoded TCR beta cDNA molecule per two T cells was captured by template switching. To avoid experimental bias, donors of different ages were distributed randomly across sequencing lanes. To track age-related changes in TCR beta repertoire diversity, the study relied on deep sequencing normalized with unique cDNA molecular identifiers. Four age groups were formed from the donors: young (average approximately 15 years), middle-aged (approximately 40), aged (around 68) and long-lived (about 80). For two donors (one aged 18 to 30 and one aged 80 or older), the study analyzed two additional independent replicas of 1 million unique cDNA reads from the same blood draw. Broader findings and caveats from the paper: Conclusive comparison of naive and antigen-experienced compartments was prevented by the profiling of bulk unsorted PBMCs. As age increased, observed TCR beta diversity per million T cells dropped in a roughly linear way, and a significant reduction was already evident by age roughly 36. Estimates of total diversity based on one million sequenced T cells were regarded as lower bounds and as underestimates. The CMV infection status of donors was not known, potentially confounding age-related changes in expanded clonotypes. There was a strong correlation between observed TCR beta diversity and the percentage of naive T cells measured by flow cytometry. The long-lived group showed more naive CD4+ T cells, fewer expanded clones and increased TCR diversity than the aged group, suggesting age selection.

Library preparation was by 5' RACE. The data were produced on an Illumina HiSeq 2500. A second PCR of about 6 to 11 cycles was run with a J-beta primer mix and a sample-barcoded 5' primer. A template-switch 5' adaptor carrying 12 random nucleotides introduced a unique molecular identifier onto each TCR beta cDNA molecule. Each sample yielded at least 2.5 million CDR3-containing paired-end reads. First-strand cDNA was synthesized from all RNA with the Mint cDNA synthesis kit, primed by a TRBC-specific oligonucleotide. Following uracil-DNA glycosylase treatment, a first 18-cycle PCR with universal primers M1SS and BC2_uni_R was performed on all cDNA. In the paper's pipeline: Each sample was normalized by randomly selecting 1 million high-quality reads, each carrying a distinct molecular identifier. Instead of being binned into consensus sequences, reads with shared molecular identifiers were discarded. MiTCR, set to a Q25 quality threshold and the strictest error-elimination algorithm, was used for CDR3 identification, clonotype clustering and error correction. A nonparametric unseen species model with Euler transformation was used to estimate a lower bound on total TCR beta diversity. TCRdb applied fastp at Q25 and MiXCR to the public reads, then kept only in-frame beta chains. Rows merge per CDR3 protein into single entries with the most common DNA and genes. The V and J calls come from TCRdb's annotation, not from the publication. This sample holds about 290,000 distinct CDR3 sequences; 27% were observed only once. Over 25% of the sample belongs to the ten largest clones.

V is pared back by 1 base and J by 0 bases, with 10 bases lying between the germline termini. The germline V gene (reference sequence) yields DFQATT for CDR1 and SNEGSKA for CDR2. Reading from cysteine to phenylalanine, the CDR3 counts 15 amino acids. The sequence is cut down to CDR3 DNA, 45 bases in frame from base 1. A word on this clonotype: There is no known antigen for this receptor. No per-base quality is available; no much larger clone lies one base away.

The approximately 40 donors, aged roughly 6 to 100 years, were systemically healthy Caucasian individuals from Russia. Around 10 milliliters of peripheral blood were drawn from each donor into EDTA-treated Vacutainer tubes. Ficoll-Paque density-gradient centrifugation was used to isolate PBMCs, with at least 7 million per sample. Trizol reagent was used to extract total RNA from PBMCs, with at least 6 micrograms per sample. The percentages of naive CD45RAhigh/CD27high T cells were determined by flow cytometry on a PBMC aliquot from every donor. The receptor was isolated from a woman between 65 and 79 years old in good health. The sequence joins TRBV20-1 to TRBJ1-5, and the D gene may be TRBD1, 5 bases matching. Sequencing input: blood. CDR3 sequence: CSARGGAASNQPQHF. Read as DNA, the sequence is TGCAGTGCTAGAGGAGGGGCAGCTAGCAATCAGCCCCAGCATTTT.